The 12 T cell receptor beta chains given below trace back to one sample, sequenced in a study of blood T cell repertoires in COVID-19. Assay: immunoSEQ multiplex PCR; the TCRdb copy retains only in-frame clones and omits some. The sample carries 270,000 or so clones, roughly 90% recorded once. Sequenced input: PBMCs or T cells enriched from blood (not recorded which). The receptors come from a man aged 35 to 55 who had been exposed to COVID-19.

The chain is built from TRBV7-8 and TRBJ2-5, with 15 bases matching TRBD2. The CDR3 is made up of 17 amino acids. V lost 1 base to trimming and J lost 5 bases; unmatched junction nucleotides: 5. Germline loops: CDR1 SGHVS, CDR2 FQNEAQ. CDR3 bases: TGTGCCAGCAGCTTAGGGACTAGCGGGAGGGCCTGGGAGACCCAGTACTTC. Its translation is CASSLGTSGRAWETQYF.

J is TRBJ2-3 and V is TRBV24-1; maybe TRBD2 (5 bases). The CDR3 spans 11 residues. CDR1 KGHDR and CDR2 SFDVKD come from the germline V gene. The CDR3 DNA follows: TGTGCAGTTAGCGGCACAGATACGCAGTATTTT. Protein product: CAVSGTDTQYF.

The chain combines TRBV2 with TRBJ2-1, with a possible D match to TRBD2 (6 bases). This CDR3 spans 13 amino acids. Per the germline V gene, CDR1 is SNHLY and CDR2 is FYNNEI. V was shortened by 11 bases and J by 4 bases, with 15 bases between the two germline ends. CDR3 DNA sequence: TGTGCCGACGGAGGGGTCAGTTACAATGAGCAGTTCTTC. It translates to CADGGVSYNEQFF.

V usage is TRBV19 and J usage is TRBJ1-2; tentative D call: TRBD1 (6 bases). V was trimmed by 3 bases and J by 3 bases, leaving 17 bases between them. Germline lookup yields CDR1 LNHDA and CDR2 SQIVND (reference sequence). CDR3 length equals 16 residues. The CDR3 spells CASSILPGAGDYGYTF. The DNA for the CDR3 is TGTGCCAGTAGTATTCTGCCGGGTGCAGGGGACTATGGCTACACCTTC.

This rearrangement joins TRBV5-1 to TRBJ2-3; TRBD2 matches at 15 bases. CDR3 length: 18 residues. The germline V gene encodes CDR1 SGHRS and CDR2 YFSETQ. J gave up 0 bases and V 4 bases, and 6 bases lay outside the gene matches. The DNA of the CDR3 is TGCGCCAGCAGCACCGGGACTAGCGGGAGGTCTAGCACAGATACGCAGTATTTT. This codes for CASSTGTSGRSSTDTQYF. The entire variable domain, with the rest obtained from reference TRBV5-1 and TRBJ2-3, is as follows: KAGVTQTPRYLIKTRGQQVTLSCSPISGHRSVSWYQQTPGQGLQFLFEYFSETQRNKGNFPGRFSGRQFSNSRSEMNVSTLELGDSALYLCASSTGTSGRSSTDTQYFGPGTRLTVL.

V usage is TRBV5-4 and J usage is TRBJ2-6; D is unresolved. This CDR3 is built from 15 residues. V was shortened by 4 bases and J by 2 bases, with 10 bases between the two germline ends. The germline V gene has CDR1 SGHNT and CDR2 YYREEE (reference sequence). The CDR3 is CASSAERAGANVLTF. CDR3 in DNA: TGTGCCAGCAGCGCCGAGAGAGCTGGGGCCAACGTCCTGACTTTC.

For the CDR3, the DNA is TGTGCCAGCAGCCACGGGACTAGCGGGAGGATAAGGGAGACCCAGTACTTC. Translating gives CASSHGTSGRIRETQYF. The gene calls are TRBV6-2 or TRBV6-3 and TRBJ2-5, with TRBD2 identical over 15 bases. Germline lookup yields CDR1 MNHEY and CDR2 SVGEGT. This CDR3 is 17 amino acids long. The V segment lost 6 bases and the J segment 5 bases; nucleotides outside the gene matches: 10.

V and J are TRBV6-5 and TRBJ2-5; 9 nucleotides agree with TRBD1. There are 15 residues in the CDR3. Germline lookup yields CDR1 MNHEY and CDR2 SVGAGI. Losses at the gene ends were 6 bases for V and 4 bases for J; bases not matched to a gene: 9. DNA of the CDR3: TGTGCCAGCAGCAGGGCCCCGGGACAGGGAGAGACCCAGTACTTC. It is translated as CASSRAPGQGETQYF.

This chain links TRBV5-5 with TRBJ2-2, with 9 bases matching TRBD1. The V and J ends lost 0 bases and 5 bases, in that order; junction bases with no gene match: 8. This CDR3 comprises 17 residues. CDR1 is SGHKS and CDR2 is YYEKEE in the germline V gene (reference sequence). The CDR3 protein is CASSLAVGDRVTGELFF. The CDR3 nucleotides read TGTGCCAGCAGCTTGGCAGTGGGGGACAGGGTAACCGGGGAGCTGTTTTTT.

J is TRBJ2-7 and V is TRBV3-1 (or the pseudogene TRBV3-2); no clear D gene. This CDR3 is built from 13 residues. V was cut by 4 bases and J by 2 bases, with 9 bases left in between. Germline loops: CDR1 LGHDT, CDR2 YNNKEL (reference sequence). DNA for the CDR3: TGTGCCAGCAGCCCCTATAGTCCCTACGAGCAGTACTTC. Protein: CASSPYSPYEQYF.

The chain combines TRBV27 with TRBJ1-5, with D perhaps TRBD1 (6 bases). The V end lost 5 bases, the J end lost 1 base, and 15 bases lay between the germline ends. The CDR3 extends over 16 amino acids. Germline V gives CDR1 MNHEY, CDR2 SMNVEV (reference sequence). CDR3 residues: CASSAQGFRSNQPQHF. The CDR3 DNA sequence: TGTGCCAGCAGTGCACAGGGTTTTCGAAGCAATCAGCCCCAGCATTTT.

This rearrangement joins TRBV15 to TRBJ1-5, with 9 bases identical to TRBD1. Trimming removed 9 bases from V and 7 bases from J; junction bases left unmatched: 4. CDR3 length: 12 amino acids. Germline-derived CDR1 and CDR2 are LNHNV and YYDKDF (reference sequence). In nucleotides, the CDR3 is TGTGCCACTGGGACAGGGACGCAGCCCCAGCATTTT. This codes for CATGTGTQPQHF.